This TCR beta chain appears in the sequencing data of a study of T cells of healthy individuals (dated 2018 in TCRdb). This clonotype was counted ten times or more. Its recognized antigen is unknown. Per-nucleotide qualities are absent, and no much larger clonotype sits a single base away. Trimming removed 0 bases from V and 2 bases from J, leaving 10 bases between the germline ends. The CDR3 covers 15 residues, taking in both the cysteine and the phenylalanine. The CDR3 DNA has 45 bases and is translated from base 1. CDR1 and CDR2 were assigned from the germline V gene as SGHTA and FQGNSA. Library creation used 5' RACE. Sequencing instrument: Illumina MiSeq. Starting from the raw public reads, TCRdb applied fastp trimming at Q25, assembled clones with MiXCR and retained in-frame beta chains. One record per CDR3 amino acid sequence lists the most common genes and DNA. For this sample the table gives under 70,000 distinct CDR3 sequences, of which approximately 14% were detected only once. The biggest ten clones account for about 15% of the sample.

The clonotype was recovered from a human donor in good health. The rearranged chain carries TRBV7-2 and TRBJ2-5, and TRBD1 may be the D gene, going by 6 matching bases. CDR3 loop: CASSLATGQQETQYF. In nucleotide form, the sequence is TGTGCCAGCAGCTTAGCAACCGGACAGCAAGAGACCCAGTACTTC.